Below, one TCR beta chain is given with its context. From germline, CDR1 is SGHTA and CDR2 FQGTGA. Losses at the gene ends were 1 base for V and 2 bases for J; bases not matched to a gene: 11. The CDR3 is 21 amino acids. This sample was included in a study of blood T cell repertoires in COVID-19. Data came from immunoSEQ multiplex PCR; TCRdb stores just in-frame clones and leaves some out. Of just over 90,000 clones listed, almost 90% are singletons. Sequencing used peripheral blood. This TCR was recovered from a human donor with active COVID-19. The donor label of this sample is uncertain. The chain carries TRBV7-3 and TRBJ2-2; TRBD2 matches at 15 bases. The CDR3 sequence: CASSLIPGLAGGKSNTGELFF. The CDR3 bases are TGTGCCAGCAGCTTAATCCCGGGACTAGCGGGGGGCAAGTCTAACACCGGGGAGCTGTTTTTT. Full variable domain (missing parts from reference TRBV7-3 and TRBJ2-2): GAGVSQTPSNKVTEKGKYVELRCDPISGHTALYWYRQSLGQGPEFLIYFQGTGAADDSGLPNDRFFAVRPEGSVSTLKIQRTERGDSAVYLCASSLIPGLAGGKSNTGELFFGEGSRLTVL.